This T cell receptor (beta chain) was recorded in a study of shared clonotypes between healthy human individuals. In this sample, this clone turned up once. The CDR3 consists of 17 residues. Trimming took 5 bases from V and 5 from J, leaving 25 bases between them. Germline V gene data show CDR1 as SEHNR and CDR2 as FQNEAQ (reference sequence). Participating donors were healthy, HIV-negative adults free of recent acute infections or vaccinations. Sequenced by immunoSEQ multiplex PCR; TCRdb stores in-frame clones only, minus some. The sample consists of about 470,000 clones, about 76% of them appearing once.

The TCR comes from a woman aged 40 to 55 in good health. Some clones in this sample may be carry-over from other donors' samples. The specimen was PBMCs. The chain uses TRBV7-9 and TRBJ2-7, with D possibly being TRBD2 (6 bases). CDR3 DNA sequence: TGTGCCAGCAGCGACATGGGAAGACAGACCGGAGGGAACGAGCAGTACTTC. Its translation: CASSDMGRQTGGNEQYF.